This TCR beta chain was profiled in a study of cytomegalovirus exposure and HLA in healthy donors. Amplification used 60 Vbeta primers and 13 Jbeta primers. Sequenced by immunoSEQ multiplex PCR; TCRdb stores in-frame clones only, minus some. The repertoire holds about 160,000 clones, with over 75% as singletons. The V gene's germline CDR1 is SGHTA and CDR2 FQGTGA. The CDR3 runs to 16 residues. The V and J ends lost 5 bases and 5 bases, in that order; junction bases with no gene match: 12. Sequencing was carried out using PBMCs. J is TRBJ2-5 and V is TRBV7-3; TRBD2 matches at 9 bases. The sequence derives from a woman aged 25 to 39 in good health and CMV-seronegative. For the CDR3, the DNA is TGTGCCAGCAGCCCAAGCGCGGCGGGGGGGAGGGAGACCCAGTACTTC. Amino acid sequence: CASSPSAAGGRETQYF.